This TCR beta chain was sequenced during a study of cytomegalovirus exposure and HLA in healthy donors. The PCR contained 60 Vbeta and 13 Jbeta primers. Libraries were prepared by immunoSEQ multiplex PCR; TCRdb keeps only in-frame clonotypes and omits some of them. The top ten hold 1.5% of the sample, which has more than 150,000 clones, around 76% seen once. Comments on this clone: The antigen is unknown.

Germline V CDR1 and CDR2: LNHDA, SQIVND (reference sequence). After removal of 9 bases from V and 4 bases from J, the junction contained 13 bases not matched to a gene. The CDR3 spans 16 residues. Regarding the study as a whole: CMV serostatus was the only recorded immune exposure for donors. What TCR beta sequences reportedly achieved was accurate prediction of HLA-A and HLA-B alleles in most subjects. The authors later found most CMV-associated TCR beta chains appeared HLA-restricted.

The sequencing sample was made of PBMCs. The V and J genes are TRBV19 and TRBJ1-2; 11 bases align to TRBD1. The TCR originated in a man between 35 and 55 years old in good health and CMV-seronegative. The CDR3 region has the DNA TGTGCCAGCCAAGGGACAGGGGGAAGAGGGTCCTATGGCTACACCTTC. Its protein is CASQGTGGRGSYGYTF.